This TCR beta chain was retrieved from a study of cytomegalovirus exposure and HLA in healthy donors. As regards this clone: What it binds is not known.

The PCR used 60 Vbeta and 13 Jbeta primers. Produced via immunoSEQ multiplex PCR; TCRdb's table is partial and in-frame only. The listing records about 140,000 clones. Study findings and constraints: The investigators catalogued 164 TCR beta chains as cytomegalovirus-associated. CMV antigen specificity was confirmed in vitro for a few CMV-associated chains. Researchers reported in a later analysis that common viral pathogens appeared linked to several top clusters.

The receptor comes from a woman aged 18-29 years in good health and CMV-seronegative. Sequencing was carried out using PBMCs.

The CDR3 coding sequence is TGTGCCAGCAGCCGCCTAGGGGGGGCAGGCTATGGCTACACCTTC. Translating gives CASSRLGGAGYGYTF. The gene calls are TRBV5-8 and TRBJ1-2; D perhaps matches TRBD1 (6 bases). V gave up 4 bases and J gave up 4 bases, with 17 bases separating them. This CDR3 region has 15 residues. The V gene's germline CDR1 is SGHTS and CDR2 YDEGEE. The variable domain in full, with the rest retrieved from reference TRBV5-8 and TRBJ1-2, is EAGVTQSPTHLIKTRGQQATLRCSPISGHTSVYWYQQALGLGLQFLLWYDEGEERNRGNFPPRFSGRQFPNYSSELNVNALELEDSALYLCASSRLGGAGYGYTFGSGTRLTVV.